This TCR beta chain comes out of a study of blood T cell repertoires in COVID-19 (dated by TCRdb to 2019 to 2021). About the study as a whole: Collaborator samples came from the United States, Italy and Spain and covered acute and convalescent phases of COVID-19. The material from the prospective study consisted of cDNA or gDNA derived from T cells, B-cell-depleted T cells, or PBMCs. The dataset comprised deeply sampled blood TCRbeta repertoires from subjects exposed to, actively infected with, or recovered from COVID-19. The repertoires were released in a freely available public database meant as a resource for research on the immune response to SARS-CoV-2. The samples were drawn from the first 160 participants of the ongoing ImmuneRACE study and from some 1,300 subjects provided by 6 global collaborators. The sample metadata nearly always contained a de-identified subject ID, COVID-19 status, age in years and sex. Where HLA class I and class II types were available, the types were taken from metadata supplied by the sample provider, not from assay-based typing. Results and caveats for the whole study, not just this receptor: How much clinical and demographic metadata was included differed by source and by participant, and the metadata was provided uncurated.

Remarks on this clone: What this receptor recognizes is not known. No base quality values were provided; no much bigger clone lies one nucleotide off.

TCRbeta CDR3 regions were amplified from genomic DNA using the immunoSEQ Assay, a bias-controlled multiplex PCR. The authors' pipeline ran thus. Nucleated cell counts per sample were estimated from amplification of reference gene primers within the assay. To quantify the absolute abundance of each unique TCRbeta CDR3 rearrangement, sequence reads were collapsed and filtered. For each sample, productive Simpson clonality was calculated by taking the square root of Simpson's diversity index across productive rearrangements. TCRdb retrieved this table from immuneACCESS and kept in-frame rearrangements only. Not all clones are present; in checked studies, unresolved V genes account for under half, and no reason is known for the remainder. The DNA was the basis for D and trimming; V, J and clone size are from that table. The sample table shows around 200,000 clones, and around 80% are seen once. Of the sample, around 1.3% is held by the ten largest clones.

One collaborating source in Seattle enrolled patients during active infection and followed them longitudinally through the course of disease. Whole blood was collected in K2EDTA tubes by collaborating institutions according to the institutions' own protocols. Collaborator samples were shipped for TCRbeta analysis as frozen whole blood, isolated PBMCs, or DNA extracted from either sample type. The TCR originated in a woman in her twenties or thirties with COVID-19, enrolled during active disease. Specimen: peripheral blood.

DNA sequence: TGTGCCAGCAGCGCCCGCGCCGGGACTAGCGGTAATGAGCAGTTCTTC. It codes for CASSARAGTSGNEQFF. Here the chain combines TRBV7-7 and TRBJ2-1, and 11 junction bases match TRBD2. The CDR3 starts with the cysteine, ends with the phenylalanine, and has 16 residues. Solely the CDR3 DNA is kept, with 48 bases framed from the first base. The germline V gene (reference sequence) supplies CDR1 SSHAT and CDR2 FNYEAQ. For this chain, trimming is 5 bases at the V end and 7 bases at the J end, and the number of junction bases without a gene match is 10.